This TCR beta chain was retrieved from a study of T cell responses to AZD1222 COVID-19 vaccine. General study findings and limits: Clonal diversity was possibly underestimated, and white British individuals and females predominated among donors. Repertoire sampling was restricted to post-peak T cell response timepoints. Receipt of two AZD1222 doses was followed by a rise in Spike-specific TCR breadth and depth. Unmutated variant regions reportedly attract nearly half of all spike-specific TCRs.

Produced via immunoSEQ multiplex PCR; TCRdb's table is partial and in-frame only. The table shows some 56,000 clones, with about 88% occurring only once. J gave up 3 bases and V 6 bases, and 9 bases lay outside the gene matches. This CDR3 is 15 amino acids long. CDR1 SGHDN and CDR2 FVKESK come from the germline V gene. With respect to this clone: What it recognizes is unknown.

Sequenced material: peripheral blood, taken 28 days after the second AZD1222 dose. This sequence joins TRBV14 and TRBJ2-7; 9 nucleotides line up with TRBD1. This clonotype was sampled from an adult who received the AZD1222 COVID-19 vaccine. The CDR3 reads CASSPLRQGGYEQYF. CDR3 bases: TGTGCCAGCAGTCCTCTCCGACAGGGGGGCTACGAGCAGTACTTC.